The T cell receptor (beta chain) described here comes from a study of T cells in Graves' hyperthyroidism and ophthalmopathy (dated by TCRdb to between 2017 and 2020). Notes on the research overall: Peripheral blood samples were taken at the time of initial diagnosis, prior to any treatment. TCR V-J signatures able to tell the groups apart were searched for in a discovery cohort of 90 to 100 patients, of whom roughly 42 had Graves' ophthalmopathy and 57 had stable Graves' hyperthyroidism. Prospective prediction of ophthalmopathy was tested in an independent validation cohort consisting of some 20 hyperthyroidism patients and some 16 patients who later progressed to ophthalmopathy. The roughly 100 discovery patients were randomly divided into training and test sets at a 7:3 ratio. In over five Graves' hyperthyroidism patients, the study also compared T-cell repertoires from thyroid tissue with T-cell repertoires from blood. Following sampling, methimazole starting at 30 mg daily was given to hyperthyroidism patients, and high-dose intravenous methylprednisolone was given to ophthalmopathy patients. The paper reports TCR Vbeta CDR3 sequencing of roughly 140 peripheral blood samples: around 45 ophthalmopathy, 70 to 85 hyperthyroidism and 17 progressor patients.

The hyperthyroidism patients were between 18 and 65 years old and newly diagnosed, with a disease duration of less than 2 months. Any patient with an uncontrolled infection, another autoimmune disease, pregnancy or lactation was excluded. Clinical symptoms, serum thyroxine and TRAb, thyroid ultrasound, and orbital computed tomography formed the basis for the diagnoses. For progressor patients, blood was drawn at the first diagnosis of hyperthyroidism, before any ophthalmopathy symptoms had appeared. Ficoll-Paque density gradient centrifugation was used to isolate PBMCs from 10 ml of fresh peripheral blood. Patients classed as progressors first received a Graves' hyperthyroidism diagnosis and then went on to develop ophthalmopathy during follow-up. Trizol reagent was used to extract total RNA, and RNA quality was then checked on an Agilent 2100 Bioanalyzer. This clonotype was detected many times. Its antigen is still unknown. Base qualities are not at hand, and no much larger clone is one base apart.

TCR beta CDR3 regions were amplified from RNA transcripts. A first-round RT-PCR of the TCR CDR3 used the HTBI primer set with the Qiagen OneStep RT-PCR kit. Libraries were constructed in a second round of multiplex PCR, after which size selection and purification were carried out. The libraries were sequenced on an Illumina HiSeq2000 using paired-end 100 bp reads. On the authors' methods: Raw data were processed with SOAPnuke, discarding reads with adapters, uncalled bases, mean Phred below 15, or no exact constant-primer or identifier match. COPE v1.2.5 was used to merge high-quality paired reads, and clonotypes were defined as unique nucleotide sequences. MiTCR v1.1 was used to align the clonotypes against IMGT TRBV, TRBD and TRBJ reference segments. Analysis was restricted to V-J combinations with a frequency above 0.0001, which covered about 99% of repertoires. The TCS score was defined as F50 (clonal expansion) divided by E x V (chaos), with BLOSUM62-based TCRdist calculated between CDR3 peptides within each V-J. Welch's t-statistics and random forest reduced roughly 500 V-J features to about 13, which were used in a naive Bayes classifier (R e1071). Starting from the raw public reads, TCRdb applied fastp trimming at Q25, assembled clones with MiXCR and retained in-frame beta chains. Entries that share a CDR3 protein sequence are merged under the most common genes and DNA. The V and J calls come from TCRdb's annotation, not from the publication. The sample table contains hundreds of thousands of distinct CDR3 sequences; only one count was recorded for approximately 18% of them. The top ten clones comprise 15% to 20% of the sample.

The full study reports these points: In cross-validation, a model built on a 13 V-J signature told ophthalmopathy apart from stable hyperthyroidism with approximately 91% sensitivity and around 83% specificity, and in testing the same model reached 80%/75%. During validation, the model predicted progression to ophthalmopathy a median of roughly six months ahead of onset, with 70.59% sensitivity and more than 72% specificity. Sample size was not statistically predetermined, and investigators were not blinded to group allocation. Most expanded thyroid clonotypes (frequency above 0.001) were also detected in blood, suggesting blood repertoires may reflect thyroid immune responses.

This clonotype was obtained from a woman in her 50s with Graves' hyperthyroidism that later progressed to Graves' ophthalmopathy. Sequencing was performed on blood.

CDR3 region: CASSIRGGQLNEQFF. The nucleotide sequence is given as TGTGCCAGCAGCATCCGGGGAGGACAGCTCAATGAGCAGTTCTTC. The chain is assembled from TRBV7-2 and TRBJ2-1; the D call is tentative, TRBD1 or TRBD2, as each matches 6 bases. The CDR3 covers 15 residues, taking in both the cysteine and the phenylalanine. Left in the record is the CDR3 DNA by itself, 45 bases read in frame from the first base. V is clipped by 5 bases and J by 6 bases, and the sequence between their germline boundaries is 17 bases long. The germline V gene encodes CDR1 SGHTA and CDR2 FQGNSA.